Sequencing of this T cell receptor (beta chain) was carried out in a study of high-grade serous ovarian cancer treatment subgroups. On the study more broadly: On average, 14,192 reads and 7,000 to 8,500 unique TCR beta rearrangements were obtained per sample. Findings of the study overall: Only CDR3 was analyzed; CDR1 and CDR2 were not.

This table comes from immunoSEQ multiplex PCR, and its TCRdb copy is limited to in-frame clones, with some not included. This sample has roughly 5,200 clones, with about 78% found just once. V lost 2 bases, J lost 0 bases, and 7 bases lay in between. The CDR3 loop spans 14 amino acids. In germline, CDR1 is MNHNS, CDR2 SASEGT. The tumor samples were collected prior to definitive surgery or chemotherapy. To note about this clone: Its target is not known.

This chain joins TRBV6-1 and TRBJ1-1, with D hard to call. What was sequenced was tumor tissue. This receptor was taken from a human donor with high-grade serous ovarian cancer. As DNA, the CDR3 is TGTGCCAGCAGTGAACCAGAGGTGAACACTGAAGCTTTCTTT. The encoded protein is CASSEPEVNTEAFF.